The 3 T cell receptor beta chains below all came from one sample that was sequenced in a study of shared clonotypes between healthy human individuals. CD45RO-negative CD8 cells positively selected for CCR7 made up the naive population, which excluded terminally differentiated effector memory CD45RA+ cells. The assay was immunoSEQ multiplex PCR, and TCRdb's table has in-frame clones only and misses some. Seen here are roughly 2.1 million clones, around 93% observed once, and the top ten hold around 1.7%. Sequencing was done on a sample of naive CD8+ T cells from PBMCs. These receptors were obtained from a man between 18 and 35 years old in good health. Some clones in this sample may be carry-over from other donors' samples.

The chain uses TRBV27 and TRBJ2-2, with 10 bases fitting TRBD2. The V gene's germline CDR1 is MNHEY and CDR2 SMNVEV (reference sequence). Trimming took 5 bases from V and 0 from J; bases not matched to a gene: 21. The CDR3 totals 22 residues. In DNA form, the CDR3 reads TGTGCCAGCAGTAAGGTCGGGGGTAGCGGGAGGCCCAATTTCGCGAACACCGGGGAGCTGTTTTTT. Translated, it gives CASSKVGGSGRPNFANTGELFF.

Comments on this clone: Compared with germline, one end of the junction differs, possibly owing to a read error. The chain joins TRBV27 to TRBJ1-5; the match to TRBD1 covers 7 bases. The CDR3 covers 14 residues. Germline V CDR1 and CDR2: MNHEY, SMNVEV (reference sequence). CDR3 residues: CANSPGTGNQPQHF. CDR3 DNA sequence: TGTGCCAACAGTCCCGGGACAGGCAATCAGCCCCAGCATTTT.

V is TRBV7-9 and J is TRBJ2-5; D is perhaps TRBD1 (6 bases). The CDR3 totals 14 residues. Trimming pared 4 bases from V and 5 bases from J, leaving 14 bases between. Per the germline V gene, CDR1 is SEHNR and CDR2 is FQNEAQ (reference sequence). CDR3 amino acids: CASSSSTGEETQYF. CDR3 nucleotide sequence: TGTGCCAGCAGCTCTTCGACAGGAGAGGAGACCCAGTACTTC.